Shown below are 26 T cell receptor beta chains from a single sample sequenced in a study of identical twins. Each CDR3 protein is one row after TCRdb ran MiXCR on the 5' RACE reads. The data hold 500,000 to 600,000 distinct CDR3 sequences, with 20% to 25% observed a single time. These data are also associated with another study on T cells expressing NK-cell markers.

The sequenced sample consisted of CD4+ T cells sorted from blood. The source is a woman aged 18-29 years in good health.

This clonotype has just a few counts. This rearrangement joins TRBV12-3 or TRBV12-4 to TRBJ1-3; 8 bases line up with TRBD1. V lost 5 bases to trimming and J lost 4 bases; unmatched junction nucleotides: 4. The CDR3 extends over 14 amino acids. The CDR3 spells CASSRRQGGNTIYF. In DNA, the CDR3 is TGTGCCAGCAGTCGCAGACAGGGGGGAAACACCATATATTTT.

In this sample, this clonotype turned up once. The chain joins TRBV6-2 or TRBV6-3 to TRBJ2-5; TRBD2 matches 9 bases. Germline-derived CDR1 and CDR2 are MNHEY and SVGEGT. The CDR3 covers 14 residues. Germline trimming cut 6 bases from V and 5 bases from J; bases unmatched to any gene: 7. DNA of the CDR3: TGTGCCAGCAGGTTTATAGCGGGAGTCGAGACCCAGTACTTC. Its translation: CASRFIAGVETQYF.

This sequence joins TRBV6-5 and TRBJ2-7; D is perhaps TRBD2 (5 bases). The V gene's germline CDR1 is MNHEY and CDR2 SVGAGI. This CDR3 comprises 17 residues. Trimming took off 0 bases at V and 3 bases at J, with 18 bases between the two ends. In DNA form, the CDR3 reads TGTGCCAGCAGTTACTCTATACACAACCGCGGGTTCTACGAGCAGTACTTC. Translated: CASSYSIHNRGFYEQYF.

The chain is built from TRBV7-2 and TRBJ1-6; D unclear. The ends were cut back, 1 base at V and 6 bases at J, with 19 bases in the middle. The CDR3 has 18 residues. Germline lookup yields CDR1 SGHTA and CDR2 FQGNSA. CDR3 residues: CASSLVRASGAGNSPLHF. As DNA, the CDR3 is TGTGCCAGCAGCTTAGTGCGGGCCTCAGGTGCCGGTAATTCACCCCTCCACTTT. Supplemented by reference TRBV7-2 and TRBJ1-6, the full variable domain reads GAGVSQSPSNKVTEKGKDVELRCDPISGHTALYWYRQSLGQGLEFLIYFQGNSAPDKSGLPSDRFSAERTGGSVSTLTIQRTQQEDSAVYLCASSLVRASGAGNSPLHFGNGTRLTVT.

J is TRBJ2-3 and V is TRBV24-1; tentatively, D is TRBD2 (6 bases). The germline V and J ends were trimmed by 4 bases and 2 bases, with 18 bases remaining between them. CDR1 is KGHDR, CDR2 SFDVKD, per germline. The CDR3 length is 17 residues. Here the CDR3 reads CATSEGKSGPSTDTQYF. CDR3 DNA: TGTGCCACCAGTGAGGGAAAAAGCGGGCCTTCCACAGATACGCAGTATTTT.

The chain combines TRBV20-1 with TRBJ1-3, with D possibly TRBD1 on 5 matching bases. The CDR3 totals 15 residues. V lost 1 base to trimming and J lost 0 bases, with 10 bases between them. Germline V gene lookup returns CDR1 DFQATT and CDR2 SNEGSKA (reference sequence). The CDR3 sequence is CSARVRTSSGNTIYF. DNA of the CDR3: TGCAGTGCTAGAGTGCGGACAAGCTCTGGAAACACCATATATTTT.

The chain has TRBV5-1 and TRBJ1-4, with a weak D call TRBD1 (6 bases). The CDR3 is 15 residues long. The germline V gene encodes CDR1 SGHRS and CDR2 YFSETQ. Trimming removed 6 bases from V and 5 bases from J, with 17 bases in between. This CDR3 reads CASTRDGGSNEKLFF. CDR3 nucleotide sequence: TGCGCCAGCACCCGAGACGGGGGCTCGAATGAAAAACTGTTTTTT.

The chain uses TRBV27 and TRBJ2-2; 9 bases agree with TRBD1. Germline lookup yields CDR1 MNHEY and CDR2 SMNVEV (reference sequence). Losses at the gene ends were 6 bases for V and 6 bases for J; bases not matched to a gene: 11. This CDR3 has 16 amino acids. The CDR3 sequence: CASRRTGGGGAGELFF. CDR3 coding DNA: TGTGCCAGCAGACGTACAGGGGGCGGGGGCGCCGGGGAGCTGTTTTTT.

This chain connects TRBV7-2 to TRBJ2-1; 7 nucleotides line up with TRBD2. Germline CDR1 is SGHTA and CDR2 is FQGNSA. With V trimmed by 7 bases and J by 0 bases, 6 bases remained unmatched. This CDR3 region has 15 residues. The CDR3 spells CASILAVSSYNEQFF. CDR3 nucleotide sequence: TGTGCCAGCATTCTAGCGGTGAGCTCCTACAATGAGCAGTTCTTC.

The gene calls are TRBV2 and TRBJ2-7, with D possibly being TRBD2 (5 bases). This CDR3 contains 16 residues. The V gene's germline CDR1 is SNHLY and CDR2 FYNNEI. The V end lost 1 base, the J end lost 6 bases, and 19 bases lay between the germline ends. The CDR3 nucleotides read TGTGCCAGCAGTGAAGAGCCGCGACCATGGGGAGCCGAGCAGTACTTC. Protein product: CASSEEPRPWGAEQYF.

This clonotype was recorded a few times. The V gene is TRBV5-6, the J gene TRBJ2-1; D is unclear. The V end was cut by 1 base, the J end by 8 bases, with 7 bases between. This CDR3 contains 12 residues. Germline V gene data show CDR1 as SGHDT and CDR2 as YYEEEE. The DNA of the CDR3 is TGTGCCAGCAGCTTGTATGTCCATGAGCAGTTCTTC. Amino acid sequence: CASSLYVHEQFF.

This clonotype was picked up many times. This chain links TRBV12-3 or TRBV12-4 with TRBJ2-3; D gene unclear. Trimming stripped 0 bases from V and 5 bases from J, with 6 bases between. The CDR3 is 13 residues long. The CDR3 DNA follows: TGTGCCAGCAGTTTAGCCGAGGAAGATACGCAGTATTTT. Translating it yields CASSLAEEDTQYF.

The rearrangement joins TRBV6-1 to TRBJ2-3; D may be TRBD2 (6 bases). V was shortened by 8 bases and J by 2 bases, with 17 bases between the two germline ends. This CDR3 contains 15 residues. CDR1 is MNHNS and CDR2 is SASEGT in the germline V gene. CDR3 DNA: TGTGCCAGCCGCCGCGGGGACCTTTTCACAGATACGCAGTATTTT. This translates into CASRRGDLFTDTQYF.

This clonotype was observed at least ten times. The V and J genes are TRBV24-1 and TRBJ2-1, with 11 bases fitting TRBD2. The CDR3 has 16 residues. Germline V gives CDR1 KGHDR, CDR2 SFDVKD. V lost 6 bases, J lost 7 bases, and 10 bases stayed unmatched. CDR3 protein: CATSHRGTSGQNEQFF. CDR3 DNA sequence: TGTGCCACCAGTCACCGCGGGACTAGCGGCCAAAATGAGCAGTTCTTC.

This clonotype was seen at least ten times. V is TRBV20-1 and J is TRBJ2-5, with D maybe TRBD2 (7 bases). Trimming pared 3 bases from V and 7 bases from J, leaving 21 bases between. Germline V gene data show CDR1 as DFQATT and CDR2 as SNEGSKA (reference sequence). The CDR3 sequence is 15 residues long. As DNA, the CDR3 is TGCAGTGCTAGGAACCCCACTGGGGGGGCGGTGACCCAGTACTTC. Translating it yields CSARNPTGGAVTQYF.

This clonotype showed up just a few times. The chain's CDR3 is CASTRSSGANVLTF. In DNA form, the CDR3 reads TGTGCCAGCACCAGGTCCTCTGGGGCCAACGTCCTGACTTTC. The rearrangement uses TRBV6-1 and TRBJ2-6, with D unclear. Trimming stripped 7 bases from V and 0 bases from J, with 7 bases between. Germline lookup yields CDR1 MNHNS and CDR2 SASEGT. The CDR3 is 14 amino acids.

The chain employs TRBV9 and TRBJ1-1; tentative D call: TRBD1 (6 bases). The V gene lost 4 bases and the J gene lost 1 base, with 11 bases spanning the gap. CDR1 SGDLS and CDR2 YYNGEE come from the germline V gene. The CDR3 is 14 amino acids. The CDR3 DNA sequence: TGTGCCAGCAGCCCCTTCAGGGGGAACACTGAAGCTTTCTTT. Encoded protein: CASSPFRGNTEAFF.

The chain couples TRBV9 to TRBJ2-6; TRBD1 matches at 10 bases. The V segment lost 4 bases and the J segment 10 bases; nucleotides outside the gene matches: 20. The CDR3 runs to 19 residues. Germline V gene data show CDR1 as SGDLS and CDR2 as YYNGEE. The CDR3 DNA sequence: TGTGCCAGCAGCACGCCGGCCGGACAGGGGGTATTCGATGTTAACGTCCTGACTTTC. Translated, it gives CASSTPAGQGVFDVNVLTF.

The rearrangement uses TRBV9 and TRBJ2-3, with D tentatively TRBD1 or TRBD2 (5 bases each). V was clipped by 3 bases and J by 1 base, with 15 bases between them. From germline, CDR1 is SGDLS and CDR2 YYNGEE. The CDR3 runs 16 residues. The CDR3 sequence is CASSARGGPRTDTQYF. The DNA for the CDR3 is TGTGCCAGCAGCGCCCGGGGCGGGCCCCGCACAGATACGCAGTATTTT.

The V and J genes are TRBV12-5 and TRBJ1-5; D gene ambiguous. The CDR3 extends over 16 amino acids. Per germline, CDR1 LGHNT and CDR2 FRNRAP. V gave up 1 base and J gave up 6 bases, with 16 bases separating them. The CDR3 bases are TGTGCTAGTGGTTTGGCCTTGGGTTTCCTGGTTCAGCCCCAGCATTTT. Amino acids: CASGLALGFLVQPQHF.

This clonotype appeared a few times. The chain carries TRBV7-9 and TRBJ2-5, with TRBD1 matching 7 bases. CDR3 length: 14 amino acids. V gave up 4 bases and J gave up 1 base; unmatched junction bases: 3. CDR1 is SEHNR and CDR2 is FQNEAQ in the germline V gene (reference sequence). CDR3 nucleotide sequence: TGTGCCAGCAGCTATGACAGGGCCCAAGAGACCCAGTACTTC. It yields the protein CASSYDRAQETQYF.

This clonotype appeared a few times. The J gene is TRBJ1-5, the V gene TRBV6-1; the D is unclear. Germline CDR1 is MNHNS and CDR2 is SASEGT. With 7 bases removed from V and 5 bases from J, the gap between germline ends came to 12 bases. The CDR3 runs to 13 residues. The CDR3 reads CASTQDRDQPQHF. The CDR3 bases are TGTGCCAGCACCCAGGACCGTGATCAGCCCCAGCATTTT.

There are a few counts of this clonotype. The chain links TRBV20-1 to TRBJ1-6; D unclear. Germline CDR1 DFQATT, CDR2 SNEGSKA (reference sequence). This CDR3 is 15 amino acids long. Trimming cost V 3 bases and J 2 bases, with 11 bases left between them. CDR3 sequence: CSASYGVTYNSPLHF. The DNA of the CDR3 is TGCAGTGCTAGCTATGGAGTCACCTATAATTCACCCCTCCACTTT.

The V and J genes are TRBV6-5 and TRBJ2-3; tentatively, D is TRBD1 (6 bases). The CDR3 is made up of 14 amino acids. Germline V gene sequence: CDR1 MNHEY, CDR2 SVGAGI. V was trimmed by 7 bases and J by 4 bases, leaving 15 bases between them. CDR3 sequence (DNA): TGTGCCAGCATTTATCAGGGGAAGGCAGATACGCAGTATTTT. This codes for CASIYQGKADTQYF.

The chain recombines TRBV5-1 with TRBJ1-5, with TRBD1 matching over 8 bases. CDR3 size: 13 residues. Germline-derived CDR1 and CDR2 are SGHRS and YFSETQ. The V segment lost 2 bases and the J segment 11 bases; nucleotides outside the gene matches: 6. CDR3 sequence (DNA): TGCGCCAGCAGCTTAGGACAGGGCACAGCCCAGCATTTT. Translating gives CASSLGQGTAQHF.

V and J are TRBV7-9 and TRBJ2-1; D assignment may be TRBD1 or TRBD2 (6 bases each). This CDR3 region has 13 residues. The germline V gene has CDR1 SEHNR and CDR2 FQNEAQ (reference sequence). The ends were cut back, 5 bases at V and 6 bases at J, with 11 bases in the middle. The CDR3, as DNA: TGTGCCAGCAGCGAGGGGGGTATCAATGAGCAGTTCTTC. Its protein is CASSEGGINEQFF.